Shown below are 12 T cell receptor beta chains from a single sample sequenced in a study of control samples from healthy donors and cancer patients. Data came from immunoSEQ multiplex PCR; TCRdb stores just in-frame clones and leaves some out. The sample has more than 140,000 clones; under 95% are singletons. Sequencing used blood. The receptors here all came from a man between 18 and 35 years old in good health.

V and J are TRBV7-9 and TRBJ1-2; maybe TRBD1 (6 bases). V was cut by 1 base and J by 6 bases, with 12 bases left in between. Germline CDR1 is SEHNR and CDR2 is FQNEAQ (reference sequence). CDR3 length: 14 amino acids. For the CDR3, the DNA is TGTGCCAGCAGCTTAGAACAGGGAGGGAATGGCTACACCTTC. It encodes CASSLEQGGNGYTF.

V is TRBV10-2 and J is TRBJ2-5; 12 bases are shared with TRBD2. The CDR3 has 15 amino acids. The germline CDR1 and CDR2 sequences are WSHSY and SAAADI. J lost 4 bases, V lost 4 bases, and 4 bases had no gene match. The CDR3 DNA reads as TGCGCCAGCAGTGGGACTAGCGGGGTGGTAGAGACCCAGTACTTC. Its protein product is CASSGTSGVVETQYF.

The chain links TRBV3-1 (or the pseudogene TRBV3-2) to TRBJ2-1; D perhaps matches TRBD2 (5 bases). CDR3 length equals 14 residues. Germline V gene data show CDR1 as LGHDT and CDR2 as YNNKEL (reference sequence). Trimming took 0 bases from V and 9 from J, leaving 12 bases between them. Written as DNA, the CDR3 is TGTGCCAGCAGCCAAGATTGGGGTGCGGGTGAGCAGTTCTTC. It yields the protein CASSQDWGAGEQFF.

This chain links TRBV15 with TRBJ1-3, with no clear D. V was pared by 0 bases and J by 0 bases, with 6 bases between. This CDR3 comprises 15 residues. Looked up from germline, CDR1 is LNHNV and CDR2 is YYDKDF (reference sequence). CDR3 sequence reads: CATSRDLNSGNTIYF. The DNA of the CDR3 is TGTGCCACCAGCAGAGATTTGAACTCTGGAAACACCATATATTTT. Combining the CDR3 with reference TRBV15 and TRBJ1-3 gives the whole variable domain DAMVIQNPRYQVTQFGKPVTLSCSQTLNHNVMYWYQQKSSQAPKLLFHYYDKDFNNEADTPDNFQSRRPNTSFCFLDIRSPGLGDTAMYLCATSRDLNSGNTIYFGEGSWLTVV.

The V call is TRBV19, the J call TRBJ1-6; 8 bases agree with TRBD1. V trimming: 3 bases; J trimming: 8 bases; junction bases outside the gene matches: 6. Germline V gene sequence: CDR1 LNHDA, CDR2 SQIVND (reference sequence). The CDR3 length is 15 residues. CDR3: CASSIRRGQDSPLHF. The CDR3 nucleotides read TGTGCCAGTAGTATTCGCAGGGGGCAGGATTCACCCCTCCACTTT. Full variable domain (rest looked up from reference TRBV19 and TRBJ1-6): DGGITQSPKYLFRKEGQNVTLSCEQNLNHDAMYWYRQDPGQGLRLIYYSQIVNDFQKGDIAEGYSVSREKKESFPLTVTSAQKNPTAFYLCASSIRRGQDSPLHFGNGTRLTVT.

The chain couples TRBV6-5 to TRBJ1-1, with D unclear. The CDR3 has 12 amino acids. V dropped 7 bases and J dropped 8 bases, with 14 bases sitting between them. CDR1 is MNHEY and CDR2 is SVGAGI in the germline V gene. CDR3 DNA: TGTGCCAGCATACAGTTACGCTCGGAAGCTTTCTTT. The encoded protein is CASIQLRSEAFF.

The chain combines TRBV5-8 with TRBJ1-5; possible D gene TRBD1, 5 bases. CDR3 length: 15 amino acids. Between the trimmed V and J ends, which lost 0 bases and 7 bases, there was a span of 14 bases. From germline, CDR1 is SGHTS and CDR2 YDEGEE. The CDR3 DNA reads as TGTGCCAGCAGCTTGGGGCAGGGCACGTTCCAGCCCCAGCATTTT. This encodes CASSLGQGTFQPQHF. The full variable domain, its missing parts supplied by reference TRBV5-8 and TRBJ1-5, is EAGVTQSPTHLIKTRGQQATLRCSPISGHTSVYWYQQALGLGLQFLLWYDEGEERNRGNFPPRFSGRQFPNYSSELNVNALELEDSALYLCASSLGQGTFQPQHFGDGTRLSIL.

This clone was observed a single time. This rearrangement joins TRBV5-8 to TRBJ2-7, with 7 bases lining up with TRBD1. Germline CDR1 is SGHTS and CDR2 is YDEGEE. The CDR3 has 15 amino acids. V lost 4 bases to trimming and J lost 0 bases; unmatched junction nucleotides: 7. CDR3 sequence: CASSLQGVGSYEQYF. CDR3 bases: TGTGCCAGCAGCCTTCAGGGGGTTGGCTCCTACGAGCAGTACTTC.

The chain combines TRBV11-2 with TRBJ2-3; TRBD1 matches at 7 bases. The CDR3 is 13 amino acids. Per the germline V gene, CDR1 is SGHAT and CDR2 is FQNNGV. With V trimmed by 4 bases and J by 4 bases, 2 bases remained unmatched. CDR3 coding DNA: TGTGCCAGCAGCTCCCAGGGGGCAGATACGCAGTATTTT. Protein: CASSSQGADTQYF.

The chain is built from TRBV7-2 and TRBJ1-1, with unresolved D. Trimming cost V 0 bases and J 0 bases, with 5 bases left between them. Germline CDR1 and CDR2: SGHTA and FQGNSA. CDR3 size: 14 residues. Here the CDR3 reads CASSLAQLNTEAFF. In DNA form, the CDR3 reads TGTGCCAGCAGCTTAGCGCAGCTGAACACTGAAGCTTTCTTT.

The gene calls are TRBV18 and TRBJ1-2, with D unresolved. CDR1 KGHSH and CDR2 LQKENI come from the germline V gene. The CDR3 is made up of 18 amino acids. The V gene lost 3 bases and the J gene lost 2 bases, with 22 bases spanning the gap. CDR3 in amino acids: CASSPQAFQQARNYGYTF. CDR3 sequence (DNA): TGTGCCAGCTCACCCCAAGCATTCCAGCAGGCCCGGAACTATGGCTACACCTTC.

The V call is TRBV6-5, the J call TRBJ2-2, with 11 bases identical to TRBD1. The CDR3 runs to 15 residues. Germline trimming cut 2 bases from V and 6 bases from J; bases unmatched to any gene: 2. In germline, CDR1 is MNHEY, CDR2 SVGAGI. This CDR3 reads CASSYPGQGAGELFF. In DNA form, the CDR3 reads TGTGCCAGCAGTTACCCGGGACAGGGGGCCGGGGAGCTGTTTTTT.